This T cell receptor beta chain was found in a study of CD8+ T cells in alopecia areata. Across the study: Spontaneously alopecic C3H/HeJ graft donors, about 6-13 months old, gave skin to roughly 7-10-week-old female C3H/HeJ mice. General study findings and limits: It was lesional scalp, especially alopecia totalis/universalis, that showed higher clonality than normal scalp.

A few counts support this clone. What it recognizes is unknown. Gene names follow the mouse nomenclature. Read data end 4 residues before the CDR3 end; the end is taken from the germline J gene. The CDR3 is 17 amino acids. The germline V and J ends were trimmed by 0 bases and 2 bases, with 16 bases remaining between them. Germline values: CDR1 NNHDY, CDR2 SYVADS. Investigators isolated RNA and reverse transcribed it into cDNA to act as the sequencing template. Here immunoSEQ multiplex PCR was the method, and the copy in TCRdb shows in-frame clones only, minus some. This table holds some 110,000 clones with no singletons; the top ten claim about 20%.

This receptor was obtained from a C3H/HeJ mouse with alopecia areata. Mouse strain MHC haplotype: H2-k. The chain has TRBV13-3 and TRBJ2-5; TRBD1 might be the D (7 bases). The sample comprised lesional skin. CDR3 region: CASSDGGETGLQDTQYF. Partial CDR3 DNA: TGTGCCAGCAGTGATGGGGGGGAGACAGGGCTCCAAGAC.